The rows below give T cell receptor beta chains drawn from one sample of a study of beta chain features in type 1 diabetes. The protocol was immunoSEQ multiplex PCR, while the TCRdb copy is restricted to in-frame clones and leaves out a portion. The data hold 500,000 to 700,000 clones, with roughly a sixth observed a single time. The specimen was naive CD4+ T cells from blood. Every receptor here comes from a young man in good health. Both conserved end residues are part of each CDR3. Each record gives: clone size, V gene, D gene, J gene, CDR3 protein, CDR3 DNA. The D gene is left open where the match is weak. Clone size is given for some rows only: seen once, a few or many times, or a class if the clone is expanded.

>many|TRBV23-1|TRBD1|TRBJ2-3
CASSHPQPGQGFEDTQYF
TGCGCCAGCAGTCATCCTCAACCGGGACAGGGGTTTGAAGATACGCAGTATTTT
>.|TRBV7-2|TRBD1|TRBJ1-1
CASSLSGQGEVAFF
TGTGCCAGCAGCTTGTCGGGACAGGGGGAGGTAGCTTTCTTT
>.|TRBV28|.|TRBJ1-2
CASSRTVLYGYTF
TGTGCCAGCAGTAGGACTGTCCTCTATGGCTACACCTTC
>.|TRBV9|TRBD1|TRBJ1-4
CASSADRGWEKLFF
TGTGCCAGCAGCGCGGACAGGGGATGGGAAAAACTGTTTTTT
>.|TRBV5-1|.|TRBJ2-1
CASSLGSSAQGREQFF
TGCGCCAGCAGCTTGGGTTCTAGCGCCCAAGGACGTGAGCAGTTCTTC
>.|TRBV7-3|.|TRBJ1-1
CATGLDGNTEAFF
TGTGCCACCGGATTAGACGGTAACACTGAAGCTTTCTTT
>.|TRBV30|.|TRBJ2-5
CAWSVVQGVTQYF
TGTGCCTGGAGTGTGGTGCAGGGAGTGACCCAGTACTTC
>few|TRBV7-8|.|TRBJ1-4
CASSLALSTNEKLFF
TGTGCCAGCAGCTTAGCCCTCTCAACTAATGAAAAACTGTTTTTT
>.|TRBV7-9|.|TRBJ1-5
CASSLGTGRYQPQHF
TGTGCCAGCAGCTTAGGAACAGGGCGTTATCAGCCCCAGCATTTT
>few|TRBV5-1|TRBD1|TRBJ2-7
CASSKDRGSPYEQYF
TGCGCCAGCAGCAAAGACAGGGGGTCCCCCTACGAGCAGTACTTC
>few|TRBV7-2|TRBD1|TRBJ2-1
CASSPPGQGDNEQFF
TGTGCCAGCAGCCCACCGGGACAGGGGGACAATGAGCAGTTCTTC
>.|TRBV6-1|.|TRBJ2-7
CASSASATYYEQYF
TGTGCCAGCAGTGCCTCAGCTACTTACTACGAGCAGTACTTC
>few|TRBV10-3|.|TRBJ1-2
CAISESARASGGYTF
TGTGCCATCAGTGAGTCTGCCAGGGCATCGGGCGGCTACACCTTC
>.|TRBV7-8|.|TRBJ1-1
CASSPRRGRLNTEAFF
TGTGCCAGCAGCCCCCGAAGGGGTAGGCTGAACACTGAAGCTTTCTTT
>few|TRBV19|.|TRBJ2-3
CASSIGGTDTQYF
TGTGCCAGTAGTATAGGGGGGACAGATACGCAGTATTTT
>.|TRBV18|.|TRBJ1-4
CASSPTQGGQLFF
TGTGCCAGCTCACCAACTCAGGGAGGTCAACTGTTTTTT
>few|TRBV30|.|TRBJ2-1
CAWSDYRSIRDEQFF
TGTGCCTGGAGTGATTACCGGTCTATCAGAGATGAGCAGTTCTTC
>few|TRBV15|TRBD1|TRBJ2-5
CATRWTGGSETQYF
TGTGCCACCCGATGGACAGGGGGCTCAGAGACCCAGTACTTC
>.|TRBV4-1|.|TRBJ2-1
CASSQGWTALNEQFF
TGCGCCAGCAGCCAAGGGTGGACAGCATTGAATGAGCAGTTCTTC
>.|TRBV9|TRBD1|TRBJ1-2
CASNRMTGESGYTF
TGTGCCAGCAACCGAATGACAGGGGAGAGTGGCTACACCTTC
>.|TRBV5-1|.|TRBJ2-5
CASSLGRAKETQYF
TGCGCCAGCAGCTTGGGCAGGGCGAAAGAGACCCAGTACTTC
>.|TRBV9|.|TRBJ2-6
CASSGDRRISGANVLTF
TGTGCCAGCAGCGGCGACAGGCGGATCTCTGGGGCCAACGTCCTGACTTTC
>few|TRBV19|.|TRBJ2-7
CASSSGQKMPYEQYF
TGTGCCAGTAGTTCGGGACAAAAGATGCCTTACGAGCAGTACTTC
>few|TRBV4-3|TRBD2|TRBJ2-1
CASSQPGTSVDEQFF
TGCGCCAGCAGCCAACCCGGGACTAGCGTGGATGAGCAGTTCTTC
>.|TRBV9|TRBD2|TRBJ2-1
CASSVSGGSSYNEQFF
TGTGCCAGCAGTGTTAGCGGGGGGAGCTCCTACAATGAGCAGTTCTTC
>few|TRBV7-9|TRBD1|TRBJ2-7
CASSSTGWGYEQYF
TGTGCCAGCAGCTCGACAGGGTGGGGCTACGAGCAGTACTTC
>.|TRBV27|.|TRBJ2-2
CASSRAGTTGELFF
TGTGCCAGCAGCCGCGCCGGTACCACCGGGGAGCTGTTTTTT
>few|TRBV4-3|TRBD2|TRBJ2-1
CASSRASGVYNEQFF
TGCGCCAGCAGCCGAGCTAGCGGCGTTTACAATGAGCAGTTCTTC
>.|TRBV10-3|TRBD1|TRBJ2-2
CAISGRTPGQGNTGELFF
TGTGCCATCAGTGGGCGGACGCCGGGACAGGGAAACACCGGGGAGCTGTTTTTT
>.|TRBV19|.|TRBJ1-1
CASSIGKGTEAFF
TGTGCCAGTAGTATAGGGAAGGGCACTGAAGCTTTCTTT
>few|TRBV6-5|TRBD1|TRBJ2-7
CASRRTGSSYEQYF
TGTGCCAGCAGACGGACAGGGAGCTCCTACGAGCAGTACTTC
>.|TRBV4-3|.|TRBJ1-5
CASSQDGGGSQPQHF
TGCGCCAGCAGCCAAGATGGAGGGGGAAGTCAGCCCCAGCATTTT
>.|TRBV30|.|TRBJ1-5
CACSDNPRGISQPQHF
TGTGCCTGTTCGGATAACCCCAGGGGAATTTCTCAGCCCCAGCATTTT
>few|TRBV19|.|TRBJ1-5
CASKVGSSNQPQHF
TGTGCCAGTAAGGTGGGATCTAGCAATCAGCCCCAGCATTTT
>.|TRBV7-2|.|TRBJ2-1
CASSSTRSSYNEQFF
TGTGCCAGCAGCTCAACTAGAAGCTCCTACAATGAGCAGTTCTTC
>few|TRBV28|TRBD1|TRBJ2-2
CASRPNLGQGGELFF
TGTGCCAGCAGGCCCAATCTCGGACAGGGCGGGGAGCTGTTTTTT
>.|TRBV7-9|.|TRBJ2-2
CASSYPGTQTNTGELFF
TGTGCCAGCAGCTATCCGGGAACTCAAACGAACACCGGGGAGCTGTTTTTT
>few|TRBV5-1|TRBD2|TRBJ2-7
CASSLTSGSYEQYF
TGCGCCAGCAGCTTGACTAGCGGGAGCTACGAGCAGTACTTC
>.|TRBV5-4|.|TRBJ2-2
CASSLTGGTGELFF
TGTGCCAGCAGCTTGACTGGGGGCACCGGGGAGCTGTTTTTT